Presented here are 3 T cell receptor beta chains from one specimen sequenced in a study of cytomegalovirus exposure and HLA in healthy donors. The PCR ran on 60 Vbeta and 13 Jbeta primers. Here immunoSEQ multiplex PCR was the method, and the copy in TCRdb shows in-frame clones only, minus some. The sample consists of about 120,000 clones, 65% to 90% of them appearing once. The sequenced sample consisted of PBMCs. The receptors come from a young man in good health and CMV-seronegative.

This chain uses TRBV6-1 with TRBJ2-7; perhaps TRBD1 as D (6 bases). V lost 1 base and J 0 bases, leaving 7 bases between the germline ends. CDR3 size: 14 residues. CDR1 MNHNS and CDR2 SASEGT come from the germline V gene. The CDR3 bases are TGTGCCAGCAGTGAAGTAGGGGGCTCCTACGAGCAGTACTTC. Translating it yields CASSEVGGSYEQYF.

CDR3 in DNA: TGTGCCAGCAGCGTGGCTTGGGACGGGAGTTTCGAGCAGTACTTC. This codes for CASSVAWDGSFEQYF. The rearrangement links TRBV9 to TRBJ2-7; a weak D match, TRBD2 (6 bases). The CDR3 consists of 15 residues. Germline lookup yields CDR1 SGDLS and CDR2 YYNGEE. Between the trimmed V and J ends, which lost 2 bases and 6 bases, there was a span of 18 bases.

The chain combines TRBV19 with TRBJ1-1, with a tentative D call TRBD1 (6 bases). Trimming pared 4 bases from V and 2 bases from J, leaving 11 bases between. Germline-derived CDR1 and CDR2 are LNHDA and SQIVND (reference sequence). The CDR3 loop spans 14 amino acids. The CDR3 is CASSTRTVNTEAFF. The CDR3 nucleotides are TGTGCCAGTAGTACCCGGACAGTTAACACTGAAGCTTTCTTT. Together with reference TRBV19 and TRBJ1-1, the CDR3 gives the full variable domain: DGGITQSPKYLFRKEGQNVTLSCEQNLNHDAMYWYRQDPGQGLRLIYYSQIVNDFQKGDIAEGYSVSREKKESFPLTVTSAQKNPTAFYLCASSTRTVNTEAFFGQGTRLTVV.